Following are 29 T cell receptor beta chains from one sample sequenced in a study of T-cell memory formation after mild COVID-19. TCRdb analysed the 5' RACE reads with MiXCR anew, one entry per CDR3 protein. This sample carries 250,000 to 350,000 distinct CDR3 sequences, 15% to 20% of them seen once, and the ten largest clones take around 23%. Input material: PBMCs or a T cell subset sorted from them (not recorded which). Receptors originate from a man aged 18 to 30 who had mild COVID-19 (a few samples of this study predate the infection). Cell type and time point are not known.

The chain links TRBV19 to TRBJ2-1; TRBD1 matches 7 bases. CDR1 is LNHDA, CDR2 SQIVND, per germline (reference sequence). Trimming cost V 6 bases and J 10 bases; bases outside gene matches: 9. CDR3 length: 13 residues. This CDR3 is CASRTPTGREQFF. In DNA form, the CDR3 reads TGTGCCAGTAGGACCCCGACAGGGCGAGAGCAGTTCTTC.

The chain links TRBV7-2 to TRBJ2-1; D remains unclear. V was trimmed by 2 bases and J by 8 bases, leaving 7 bases between them. This CDR3 is built from 12 residues. Germline values: CDR1 SGHTA, CDR2 FQGNSA. CDR3: CASSLLPDEQFF. In DNA, the CDR3 is TGTGCCAGCAGCTTACTGCCCGATGAGCAGTTCTTC.

This clonotype was picked up a small number of times. The J gene is TRBJ2-3, the V gene TRBV9, with 7 bases that match TRBD2. This CDR3 has 14 residues. Germline trimming cut 3 bases from V and 3 bases from J; bases unmatched to any gene: 4. Germline CDR1 and CDR2: SGDLS and YYNGEE. For the CDR3, the DNA is TGTGCCAGCAGCGGACTAGCCCCAACAGATACGCAGTATTTT. Encoded protein: CASSGLAPTDTQYF. The full variable domain, in which reference TRBV9 and TRBJ2-3 provide the parts outside the CDR3, is DSGVTQTPKHLITATGQRVTLRCSPRSGDLSVYWYQQSLDQGLQFLIQYYNGEERAKGNILERFSAQQFPDLHSELNLSSLELGDSALYFCASSGLAPTDTQYFGPGTRLTVL.

The rearrangement joins TRBV6-6 to TRBJ2-7, with D possibly being TRBD1 (5 bases). The V and J ends lost 5 bases and 2 bases respectively, with 7 bases between them. The CDR3 spans 12 residues. Germline V gene sequence: CDR1 MNHNY, CDR2 SVGAGI (reference sequence). This CDR3 is CASSRTTYEQYV. The CDR3 DNA is TGTGCCAGCAGTCGGACAACCTACGAGCAGTACGTC.

In this sample, this clonotype turned up a few times. The chain employs TRBV23-1 and TRBJ2-2; perhaps TRBD1 as D (6 bases). Being an ORF, TRBV23-1 has a function that is uncertain. The CDR3 sequence is 18 residues long. Trimming took off 2 bases at V and 4 bases at J, with 20 bases between the two ends. CDR3 sequence reads: CASSQLLSDSFLTGELFF. The CDR3 DNA reads TGCGCCAGCAGTCAACTATTATCGGACAGTTTTCTCACCGGGGAGCTGTTTTTT.

The chain carries TRBV7-2 and TRBJ2-3; no reliable D call. The germline V gene has CDR1 SGHTA and CDR2 FQGNSA. Trimming cost V 5 bases and J 4 bases, with 10 bases left between them. CDR3 length: 13 residues. DNA of the CDR3: TGTGCCAGCAGCCTCCCAAGTCCAGATACGCAGTATTTT. This encodes CASSLPSPDTQYF.

A few counts support this clonotype. The chain joins TRBV6-5 to TRBJ1-1, with D uncertain. V lost 1 base to trimming and J lost 1 base, with 13 bases between them. CDR3 size: 16 residues. Germline V gene lookup returns CDR1 MNHEY and CDR2 SVGAGI. CDR3 sequence (DNA): TGTGCCAGCAGTTACTTCTCGGTAGGTGCGAACACTGAAGCTTTCTTT. Amino acids: CASSYFSVGANTEAFF.

Here the CDR3 DNA reads TGCAGTGGTCTGCGGACTAGCGGGGTTGCAGATACGCAGTATTTT. Encoded protein: CSGLRTSGVADTQYF. This chain connects TRBV20-1 to TRBJ2-3; 12 bases agree with TRBD2. Germline V gene lookup returns CDR1 DFQATT and CDR2 SNEGSKA (reference sequence). CDR3 length equals 15 residues. Unmatched junction bases numbered 9, after V lost 7 bases and J lost 4 bases.

This clonotype was counted between two and nine times. The V gene is TRBV28, the J gene TRBJ1-5; perhaps TRBD1 as D (6 bases). Germline V gives CDR1 MDHEN, CDR2 SYDVKM. Between the trimmed V and J ends, which lost 5 bases and 7 bases, there was a span of 18 bases. The CDR3 consists of 15 residues. The CDR3 DNA sequence: TGTGCCAGCAGTGGGGTGGGGGGCCTTGGACAGCCCCAGCATTTT. It is translated as CASSGVGGLGQPQHF.

This clonotype was counted between two and nine times. The chain joins TRBV2 to TRBJ2-7, with D perhaps TRBD1 (6 bases). Trimming removed 6 bases at V and 5 bases at J, with 14 bases between. This CDR3 contains 13 residues. Germline lookup yields CDR1 SNHLY and CDR2 FYNNEI. The CDR3 is CASSVNRENEQYV. CDR3 coding DNA: TGTGCCAGCAGCGTGAACAGGGAAAACGAGCAGTACGTC.

This clonotype was observed a few times. The chain is built from TRBV4-1 and TRBJ1-4, with 10 bases that match TRBD1. From germline, CDR1 is MGHRA and CDR2 YSYEKL. This CDR3 is 16 amino acids long. V shed 4 bases and J 6 bases; nucleotides not matched to a gene: 8. The chain's CDR3 is CASSPRDRGLHEKLFF. In DNA, the CDR3 is TGCGCCAGCAGCCCCAGGGACAGGGGCCTACATGAAAAACTGTTTTTT.

This clonotype was seen a handful of times. The chain is built from TRBV5-1 and TRBJ2-5; 8 bases line up with TRBD1. The CDR3 is 15 amino acids. CDR1 is SGHRS and CDR2 is YFSETQ in the germline V gene. Losses at the gene ends were 4 bases for V and 5 bases for J; bases not matched to a gene: 10. Written as DNA, the CDR3 is TGCGCCAGCAGCCGGGACAGGACCTCGGGCGAGACCCAGTACTTC. Translating gives CASSRDRTSGETQYF.

In this sample, this clonotype turned up many times. The J gene is TRBJ1-5, the V gene TRBV5-1; 8 bases line up with TRBD1. V lost 4 bases to trimming and J lost 4 bases; unmatched junction nucleotides: 7. This CDR3 has 15 amino acids. CDR1 is SGHRS and CDR2 is YFSETQ in the germline V gene. The chain's CDR3 is CASSPGTGANQPQHF. The CDR3 DNA follows: TGCGCCAGCAGCCCCGGGACAGGAGCTAATCAGCCCCAGCATTTT.

The chain uses TRBV7-2 and TRBJ2-2; D unclear. Deletions cut 7 bases from V and 6 bases from J, with 15 bases between. CDR1 is SGHTA, CDR2 FQGNSA, per germline. The CDR3 runs to 14 residues. CDR3 in DNA: TGTGCCAGCAACCCAACGGTTAGCTCCGGGGAGCTGTTTTTT. Amino acids: CASNPTVSSGELFF.

The chain joins TRBV15 to TRBJ1-3; D unresolved. Germline CDR1 and CDR2: LNHNV and YYDKDF (reference sequence). The ends were cut back, 0 bases at V and 4 bases at J, with 7 bases in the middle. CDR3 size: 14 residues. This CDR3 is CATSRDLAGNTIYF. The CDR3 DNA reads TGTGCCACCAGCAGAGATTTGGCGGGAAACACCATATATTTT.

This chain uses TRBV24-1 with TRBJ1-2, with 8 bases matching TRBD1. V trimming: 7 bases; J trimming: 5 bases; junction bases outside the gene matches: 8. The length of the CDR3 is 14 residues. Germline lookup yields CDR1 KGHDR and CDR2 SFDVKD. The CDR3 region has the DNA TGTGCCACCAGCCAAGGACAGGGTCCTTATGGCTACACCTTC. Its protein product is CATSQGQGPYGYTF.

This clonotype was found a few times. CDR3 residues: CASSLTGGREEQYF. The CDR3 DNA reads as TGCGCCAGCAGCTTGACAGGGGGACGAGAGGAGCAGTACTTC. The rearrangement joins TRBV5-1 to TRBJ2-7; 8 positions agree with TRBD1. V dropped 1 base and J dropped 7; count of bases not matched to a gene: 7. Per the germline V gene, CDR1 is SGHRS and CDR2 is YFSETQ. The CDR3 covers 14 residues.

The chain combines TRBV20-1 with TRBJ1-3; D is uncertain. From germline, CDR1 is DFQATT and CDR2 SNEGSKA (reference sequence). V shed 0 bases and J shed 0 bases, with 9 bases lying between them. The CDR3 length is 15 residues. In DNA, the CDR3 is TGCAGTGCTAGAGATCGCCAGTCCTCTGGAAACACCATATATTTT. Its protein product is CSARDRQSSGNTIYF.

At least ten counts were recorded for this clonotype. The chain joins TRBV7-9 to TRBJ2-1; possible D gene TRBD2, 5 bases. Germline-derived CDR1 and CDR2 are SEHNR and FQNEAQ (reference sequence). CDR3 length: 14 amino acids. Trimming pared 1 base from V and 8 bases from J, leaving 12 bases between. CDR3 bases: TGTGCCAGCAGCTTAGATGGACCGAGGGATGAGCAGTTCTTC. Protein sequence: CASSLDGPRDEQFF.

The V and J genes are TRBV7-8 and TRBJ2-5, with 8 bases matching TRBD2. This CDR3 spans 14 amino acids. Germline V gene lookup returns CDR1 SGHVS and CDR2 FQNEAQ. V lost 6 bases, J lost 5 bases, and 8 bases stayed unmatched. CDR3 DNA: TGTGCCAGCAGTCTTAGCGGGGTCCGGGAGACCCAGTACTTC. The encoded protein is CASSLSGVRETQYF.

In its sample, this clonotype was seen a few times. This chain joins TRBV5-5 and TRBJ1-1; D not certain. Per the germline V gene, CDR1 is SGHKS and CDR2 is YYEKEE (reference sequence). The CDR3 length is 12 residues. V lost 6 bases and J lost 4, with 10 bases in between. The DNA of the CDR3 is TGTGCCAGCACCCTCCTGGGCACTGAAGCTTTCTTT. Encoded protein: CASTLLGTEAFF.

In this sample, this clonotype turned up many times. An end of the junction differs from the germline gene, which may be a read error. J is TRBJ1-1 and V is TRBV5-1; TRBD1 is a possible D gene (5 bases). Germline CDR1 SGHRS, CDR2 YFSETQ. The CDR3 extends over 14 amino acids. The CDR3 is CASSPGTGNTEAFF. The DNA of the CDR3 is TGTGCCAGCTCACCCGGGACCGGGAACACTGAAGCTTTCTTT.

This clonotype was recorded many times. This chain links TRBV4-2 with TRBJ1-2; D is uncertain. Germline V lookup: CDR1 LGHNA, CDR2 YNFKEQ. This CDR3 is 16 amino acids long. Trimming cost V 0 bases and J 4 bases, with 15 bases left between them. In nucleotides, the CDR3 is TGTGCCAGCAGCCAAGAAGGGTCGGGAGCGAGCTATGGCTACACCTTC. Translating gives CASSQEGSGASYGYTF.

This clonotype was found a few times. The V and J genes are TRBV6-5 and TRBJ2-1; D not resolved. The V gene lost 2 bases and the J gene lost 5 bases, with 7 bases spanning the gap. This CDR3 has 13 residues. In germline, CDR1 is MNHEY, CDR2 SVGAGI. CDR3 amino acids: CASSYRPNNEQFF. The CDR3 DNA is TGTGCCAGCAGTTACCGCCCCAACAATGAGCAGTTCTTC.

The J gene is TRBJ2-3, the V gene TRBV7-2; 9 bases line up with TRBD2. From germline, CDR1 is SGHTA and CDR2 FQGNSA. The CDR3 loop spans 16 amino acids. V lost 2 bases, J lost 4 bases, and 7 bases stayed unmatched. This chain's CDR3 is CASSLTRGGPADTQYF. CDR3 nucleotide sequence: TGTGCCAGCAGCTTAACGCGGGGGGGCCCGGCAGATACGCAGTATTTT.

Ten or more counts support this clonotype. The chain combines TRBV4-3 with TRBJ2-3, with TRBD2 matching 10 bases. This CDR3 contains 16 residues. V dropped 4 bases and J dropped 4; count of bases not matched to a gene: 8. Germline V lookup: CDR1 LGHNA, CDR2 YSLEER. This chain's CDR3 is CASSRRVAGGPDTQYF. In nucleotides, the CDR3 is TGCGCCAGCAGCCGCCGGGTAGCGGGGGGCCCAGATACGCAGTATTTT.

The sample holds a few counts of this clonotype. The V gene is TRBV20-1, the J gene TRBJ2-1; 7 nucleotides line up with TRBD2. CDR3 length: 13 amino acids. Germline trimming cut 5 bases from V and 6 bases from J; bases unmatched to any gene: 7. Germline CDR1 is DFQATT and CDR2 is SNEGSKA (reference sequence). DNA for the CDR3: TGCAGTGCTCGCCAGACTAGCTCCAATGAGCAGTTCTTC. This codes for CSARQTSSNEQFF.

This chain uses TRBV4-3 with TRBJ2-5; D call uncertain. CDR1 is LGHNA, CDR2 YSLEER, per germline. Trimming shortened V by 1 base and J by 7 bases, and 13 bases separated the two germline ends. The CDR3 length is 14 residues. CDR3 in DNA: TGCGCCAGCAGCCAAGGGACCTTAGATGGGACCCAGTACTTC. Translating gives CASSQGTLDGTQYF.

The rearrangement uses TRBV11-2 and TRBJ2-7; D is uncertain. The CDR3 sequence is 13 residues long. Per the germline V gene, CDR1 is SGHAT and CDR2 is FQNNGV. V lost 4 bases, J lost 1 base, and 8 bases lay in between. CDR3 region: CASSSQLSYEQYF. The DNA for the CDR3 is TGTGCCAGCAGCTCGCAACTTTCCTACGAGCAGTACTTC.